This TCR beta chain was found in a study of metastatic and nonmetastatic thyroid tumors. Background on the study: Patients with malignant and benign thyroid disease provided blood and tumor or nodule tissue, whose repertoires were compared.

Notes on the study in general: Versus benign nodules, malignant thyroid tumors reportedly had significantly higher TCR beta diversity, in blood and tumor.

Germline V gene sequence: CDR1 SGHRS, CDR2 YFSETQ. This CDR3 spans 16 amino acids. The junction had 4 bases not matched to a gene; V was cut back by 0 bases and J by 8 bases. A note on this clone: The antigen remains undetermined. The sample has other DNA sequences that encode this CDR3 too.

Nobody among the patients had been given any treatment before thyroid surgery. TCRdb re-called the PCR reads through MiXCR. The table shows 85,000 to 100,000 clones, with more than 9.5% occurring only once. The chain links TRBV5-1 to TRBJ2-2; 13 bases agree with TRBD2. This clonotype originated in a female donor with papillary thyroid cancer or a benign thyroid nodule (not recorded which). Some clones in this sample may be carry-over from other donors' samples. Sequencing input: blood. The CDR3 bases are TGCGCCAGCAGCTTGGCAGGGACTAGCGGGACAGGGGAGCTGTTTTTT. It yields the protein CASSLAGTSGTGELFF.